The clone carrying this T cell receptor beta chain has just one count. Its antigen remains unknown. The data are from a study of blood T cells in healthy people across ages. Overall study findings and caveats: Roughly linear declines in TCR beta diversity per million T cells occurred with age.

Per the germline V gene, CDR1 is LGHDT and CDR2 is YNNKEL (reference sequence). CDR3 size: 13 residues. V was clipped by 4 bases and J by 5 bases; unmatched bases: 2. A sample-barcoded 5' primer and a J-beta primer mix were used in a second PCR of roughly 6 to 11 cycles. From each sample, at least 3 million paired-end reads containing CDR3 were obtained. TCRdb reanalysed the 5' RACE reads using MiXCR and keeps one entry per CDR3 protein. The sample contains some 890,000 distinct CDR3 sequences, 25% to 35% of which appear only once. These same data were also listed under a study on T cells of mothers and their children. That study reports: All donors were healthy and Caucasian; they were a few mothers and their six children. Mother-child pairs who were related displayed a slightly higher overlap than unrelated pairs, a difference that was non-significant.

The sample was blood. J is TRBJ2-1 and V is TRBV3-1; 7 bases map to TRBD2. The receptor's source is a woman between 40 and 55 years old in good health. The CDR3 reads CASSPTSDNEQFF. DNA for the CDR3: TGTGCCAGCAGCCCCACTAGCGACAATGAGCAGTTCTTC.